This TCR beta chain is from a study of cytomegalovirus exposure and HLA in healthy donors. Germline V lookup: CDR1 MNHEY, CDR2 SVGAGI. This CDR3 spans 12 amino acids. The V end was cut by 5 bases, the J end by 8 bases, with 13 bases between. Primers: 60 Vbeta forward and 13 Jbeta reverse. The assay was immunoSEQ multiplex PCR, and TCRdb's table has in-frame clones only and misses some. The listing contains 130,000 or so clones. The chain uses TRBV6-5 and TRBJ2-7; D perhaps matches TRBD1 (6 bases). The source material was PBMCs. This clonotype was obtained from a young woman in good health and CMV-seronegative. The CDR3 spells CASSHYRDKQYF. CDR3 nucleotide sequence: TGTGCCAGCAGTCATTACAGGGACAAGCAGTACTTC.